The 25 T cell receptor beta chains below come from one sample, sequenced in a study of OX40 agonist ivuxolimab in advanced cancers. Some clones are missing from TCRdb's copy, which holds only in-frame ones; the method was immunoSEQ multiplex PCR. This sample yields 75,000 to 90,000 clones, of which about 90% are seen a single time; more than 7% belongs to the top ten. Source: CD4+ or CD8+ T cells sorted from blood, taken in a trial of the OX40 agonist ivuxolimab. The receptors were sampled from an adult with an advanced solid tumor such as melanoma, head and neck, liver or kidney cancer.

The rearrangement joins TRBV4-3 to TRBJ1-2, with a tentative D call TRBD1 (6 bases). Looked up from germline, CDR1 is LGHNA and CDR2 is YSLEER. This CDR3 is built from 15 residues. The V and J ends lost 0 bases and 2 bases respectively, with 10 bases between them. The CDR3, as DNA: TGCGCCAGCAGCCAAGATTGGACAGCCAACTATGGCTACACCTTC. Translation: CASSQDWTANYGYTF.

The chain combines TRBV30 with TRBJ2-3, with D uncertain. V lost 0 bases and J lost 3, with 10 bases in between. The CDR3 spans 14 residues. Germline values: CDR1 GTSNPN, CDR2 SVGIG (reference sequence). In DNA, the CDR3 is TGTGCCTGGAGTGTACCCTTTTATACAGATACGCAGTATTTT. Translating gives CAWSVPFYTDTQYF.

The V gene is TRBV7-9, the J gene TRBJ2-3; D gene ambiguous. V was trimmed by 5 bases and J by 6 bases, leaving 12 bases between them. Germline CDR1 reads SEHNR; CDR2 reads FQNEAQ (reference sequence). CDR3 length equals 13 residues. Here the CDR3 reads CASSPPVPDTQYF. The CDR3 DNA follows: TGTGCCAGCAGCCCCCCCGTCCCGGATACGCAGTATTTT.

In nucleotides, the CDR3 is TGTGCCAGCAGTTATCACAATGAGCAGTTCTTC. Protein product: CASSYHNEQFF. The rearrangement links TRBV6-5 to TRBJ2-1; D gene ambiguous. CDR1 is MNHEY and CDR2 is SVGAGI in the germline V gene. With 3 bases removed from V and 5 bases from J, the gap between germline ends came to 2 bases. CDR3 length: 11 amino acids.

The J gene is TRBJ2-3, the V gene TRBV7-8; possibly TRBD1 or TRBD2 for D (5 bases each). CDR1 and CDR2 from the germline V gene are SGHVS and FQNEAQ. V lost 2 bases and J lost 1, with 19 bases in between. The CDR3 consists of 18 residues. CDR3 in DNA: TGTGCCAGCAGCTTAATTGGACATGGGGGATCTCGCACAGATACGCAGTATTTT. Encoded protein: CASSLIGHGGSRTDTQYF.

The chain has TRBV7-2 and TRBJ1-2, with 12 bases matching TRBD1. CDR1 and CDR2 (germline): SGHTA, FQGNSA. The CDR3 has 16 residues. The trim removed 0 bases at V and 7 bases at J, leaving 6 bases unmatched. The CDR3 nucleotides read TGTGCCAGCAGCTTAGCCCCGGGACAGGGGGCTTTTGGCTACACCTTC. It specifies CASSLAPGQGAFGYTF. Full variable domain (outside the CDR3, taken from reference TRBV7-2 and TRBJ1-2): GAGVSQSPSNKVTEKGKDVELRCDPISGHTALYWYRQSLGQGLEFLIYFQGNSAPDKSGLPSDRFSAERTGGSVSTLTIQRTQQEDSAVYLCASSLAPGQGAFGYTFGSGTRLTVV.

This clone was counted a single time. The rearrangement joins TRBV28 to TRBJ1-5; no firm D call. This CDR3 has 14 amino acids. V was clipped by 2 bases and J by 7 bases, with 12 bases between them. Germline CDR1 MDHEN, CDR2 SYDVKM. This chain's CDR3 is CASSLVESVQPQHF. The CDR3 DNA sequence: TGTGCCAGCAGTTTAGTGGAATCGGTGCAGCCCCAGCATTTT.

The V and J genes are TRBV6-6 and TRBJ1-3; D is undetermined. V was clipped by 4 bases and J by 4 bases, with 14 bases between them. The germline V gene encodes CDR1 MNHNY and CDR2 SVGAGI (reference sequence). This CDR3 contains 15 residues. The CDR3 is CASSSPGQAGNTIYF. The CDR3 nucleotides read TGTGCCAGCAGTTCCCCGGGCCAAGCGGGAAACACCATATATTTT.

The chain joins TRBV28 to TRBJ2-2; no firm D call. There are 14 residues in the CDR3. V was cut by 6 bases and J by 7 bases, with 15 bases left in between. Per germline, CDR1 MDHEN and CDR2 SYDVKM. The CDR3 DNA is TGTGCCAGCAGCCGATGGAGCCAGCACGGGGAGCTGTTTTTT. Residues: CASSRWSQHGELFF.

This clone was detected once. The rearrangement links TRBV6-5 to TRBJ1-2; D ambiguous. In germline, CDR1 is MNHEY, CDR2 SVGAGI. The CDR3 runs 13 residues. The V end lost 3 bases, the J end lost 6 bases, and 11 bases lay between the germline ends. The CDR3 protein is CASSYTRTNGYTF. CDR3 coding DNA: TGTGCCAGCAGTTATACAAGGACCAATGGCTACACCTTC.

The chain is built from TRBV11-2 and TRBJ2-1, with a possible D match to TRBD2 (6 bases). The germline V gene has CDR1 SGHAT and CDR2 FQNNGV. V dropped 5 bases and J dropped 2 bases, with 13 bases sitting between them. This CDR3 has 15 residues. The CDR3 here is CASSPREKPYNEQFF. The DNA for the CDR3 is TGTGCCAGCAGCCCTCGGGAGAAGCCCTACAATGAGCAGTTCTTC.

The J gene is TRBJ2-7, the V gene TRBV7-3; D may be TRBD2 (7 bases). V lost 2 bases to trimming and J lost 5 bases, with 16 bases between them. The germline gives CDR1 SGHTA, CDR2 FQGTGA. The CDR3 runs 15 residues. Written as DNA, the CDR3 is TGTGCCAGCAGCTTAGGGGCTCGGGGGGCTGACGAGCAGTACTTC. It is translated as CASSLGARGADEQYF.

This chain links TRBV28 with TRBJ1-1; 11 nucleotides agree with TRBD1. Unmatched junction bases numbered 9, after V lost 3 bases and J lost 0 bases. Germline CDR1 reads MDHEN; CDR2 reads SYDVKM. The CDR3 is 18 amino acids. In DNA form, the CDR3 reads TGTGCCAGCAGTTTCGGTCCAGGGGGACAGGGGGTGAACACTGAAGCTTTCTTT. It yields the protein CASSFGPGGQGVNTEAFF.

The CDR3 protein is CASSPAGEATNEKLFF. The CDR3, as DNA: TGTGCCAGCAGCCCTGCCGGTGAGGCAACTAATGAAAAACTGTTTTTT. The chain combines TRBV28 with TRBJ1-4, with no clear D. The CDR3 extends over 16 amino acids. Trimming stripped 6 bases from V and 0 bases from J, with 14 bases between. The germline CDR1 and CDR2 sequences are MDHEN and SYDVKM.

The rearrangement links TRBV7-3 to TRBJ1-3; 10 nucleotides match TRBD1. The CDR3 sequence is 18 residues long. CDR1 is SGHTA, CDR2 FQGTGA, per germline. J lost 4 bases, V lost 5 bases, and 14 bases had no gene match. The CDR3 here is CASSPPHRQGALGNTIYF. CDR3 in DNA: TGTGCCAGCAGCCCCCCCCATAGACAGGGGGCGCTGGGAAACACCATATATTTT.

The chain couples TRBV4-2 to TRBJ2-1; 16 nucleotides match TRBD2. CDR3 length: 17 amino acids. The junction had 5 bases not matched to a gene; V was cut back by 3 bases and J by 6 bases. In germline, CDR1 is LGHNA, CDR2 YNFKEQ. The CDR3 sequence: CASSQDGTSGGGNEQFF. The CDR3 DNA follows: TGTGCCAGCAGCCAGGACGGGACTAGCGGGGGGGGCAATGAGCAGTTCTTC.

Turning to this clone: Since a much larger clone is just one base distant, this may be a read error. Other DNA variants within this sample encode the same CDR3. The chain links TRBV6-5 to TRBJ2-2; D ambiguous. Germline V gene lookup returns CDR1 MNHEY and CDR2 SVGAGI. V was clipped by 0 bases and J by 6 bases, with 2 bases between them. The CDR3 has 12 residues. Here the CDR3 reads CASSYSAGELFF. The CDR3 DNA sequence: TGTGCCAGCAGTTACTCAGCCGGGGAGCTGTTTTTT.

CDR3 in DNA: TGCGCCAGCAGCCGCGTAGCGGGAGGCTACGAGCAGTACGTC. As protein: CASSRVAGGYEQYV. This sequence joins TRBV4-1 and TRBJ2-7; TRBD2 agrees at 10 bases. CDR1 is MGHRA and CDR2 is YSYEKL in the germline V gene. The CDR3 is 14 amino acids. The V and J ends lost 4 bases and 3 bases, in that order; junction bases with no gene match: 3.

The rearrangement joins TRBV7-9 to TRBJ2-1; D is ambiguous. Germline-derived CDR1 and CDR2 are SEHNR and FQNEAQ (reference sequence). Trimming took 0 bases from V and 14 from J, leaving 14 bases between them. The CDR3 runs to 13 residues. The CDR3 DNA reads TGTGCCAGCAGCTTAGCGCACGGACCCGAGGAGTTCTTC. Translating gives CASSLAHGPEEFF.

The CDR3 coding sequence is TGTGCCAGCAGTGGCACAGGGGAGGTTTACAATGAGCAGTTCTTC. Encoded protein: CASSGTGEVYNEQFF. V is TRBV6-6 and J is TRBJ2-1; the D gene is possibly TRBD1 (7 bases). The CDR3 spans 15 residues. Germline CDR1 and CDR2: MNHNY and SVGAGI (reference sequence). V was cut by 5 bases and J by 4 bases, with 15 bases left in between.

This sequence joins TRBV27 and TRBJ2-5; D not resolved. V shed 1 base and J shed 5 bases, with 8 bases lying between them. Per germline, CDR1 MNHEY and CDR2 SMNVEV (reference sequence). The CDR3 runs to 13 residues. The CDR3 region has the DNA TGTGCCAGCAGTTTATGGTCCCGGGAGACCCAGTACTTC. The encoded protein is CASSLWSRETQYF.

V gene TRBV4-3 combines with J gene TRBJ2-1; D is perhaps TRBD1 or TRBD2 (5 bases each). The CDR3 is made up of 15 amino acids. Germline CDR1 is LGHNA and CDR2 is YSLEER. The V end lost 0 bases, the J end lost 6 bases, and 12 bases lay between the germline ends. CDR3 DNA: TGCGCCAGCAGCCAAGATGGGGACCGATTCAATGAGCAGTTCTTC. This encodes CASSQDGDRFNEQFF.

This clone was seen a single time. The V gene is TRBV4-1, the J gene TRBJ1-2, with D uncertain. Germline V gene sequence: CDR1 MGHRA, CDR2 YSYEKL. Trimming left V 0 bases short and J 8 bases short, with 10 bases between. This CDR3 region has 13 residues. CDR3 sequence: CASSQERVPGYTF. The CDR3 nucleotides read TGCGCCAGCAGCCAAGAAAGGGTACCGGGCTACACCTTC.

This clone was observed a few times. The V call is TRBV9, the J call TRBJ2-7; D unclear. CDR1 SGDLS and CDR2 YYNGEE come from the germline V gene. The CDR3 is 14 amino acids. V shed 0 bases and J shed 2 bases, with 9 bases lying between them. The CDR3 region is CASSVVPDPYEQYF. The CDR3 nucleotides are TGTGCCAGCAGCGTAGTACCCGACCCCTACGAGCAGTACTTC.

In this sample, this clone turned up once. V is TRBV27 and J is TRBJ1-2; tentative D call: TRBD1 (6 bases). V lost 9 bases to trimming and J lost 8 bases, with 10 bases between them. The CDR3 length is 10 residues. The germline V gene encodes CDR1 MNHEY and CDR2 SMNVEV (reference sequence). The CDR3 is CARGGGGYTF. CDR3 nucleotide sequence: TGTGCCAGAGGGGGAGGAGGCTACACCTTC.